This TCR beta chain was captured by sequencing in a study of Ad26.COV2.S vaccination and SARS-CoV-2 variants. The overall study: The COV1001 Ad26.COV2.S trial arm included the donor. Study-wide results and caveats: Once vaccination had occurred, spike-specific CD8+ and CD4+ T cell responses reportedly showed substantial breadth.

Treatment specified: about 20 received Ad26.COV2.S at low or high dose, single or two shots; about 5 received placebo; per-sample allocation not given. Material that was analyzed had been drawn on day 63 after the first vaccine or placebo injection. It was Wuhan-strain SARS-CoV-2 spike that the Ad26 vaccine vector expressed. In its sample, this clone was seen once. Its antigen is as yet unknown. Trimming stripped 5 bases from V and 6 bases from J, with 16 bases between. CDR3 length: 14 residues. Germline-derived CDR1 and CDR2 are SGHTA and FQGNSA. Here immunoSEQ multiplex PCR was the method, and the copy in TCRdb shows in-frame clones only, minus some. This table holds hundreds of thousands of clones, 92% found once.

This chain connects TRBV7-2 to TRBJ1-1; tentatively, D is TRBD1 (5 bases). The material sequenced was peripheral blood, taken in a trial of Ad26.COV2.S vaccine versus placebo. This clonotype was sampled from a person between 18 and 65 years old who received the Ad26.COV2.S COVID-19 vaccine or a placebo. The CDR3 loop reads CASSHAGFWAEAFF. The DNA of the CDR3 is TGTGCCAGCAGCCACGCAGGGTTTTGGGCTGAAGCTTTCTTT.